This T cell receptor beta chain was captured in a study of response to subunit inactivated influenza vaccine. Broader study findings: That few new T cells are recruited by each seasonal influenza vaccination was the authors' suggestion.

This clonotype was picked up many times. Its specificity is unknown. The germline V and J ends were trimmed by 2 bases and 3 bases, with 8 bases remaining between them. The germline V gene encodes CDR1 MNHEY and CDR2 SMNVEV (reference sequence). The CDR3 covers 14 residues. TCRdb reanalysed the RT-PCR reads using MiXCR and keeps one entry per CDR3 protein. Of under 200,000 distinct CDR3 sequences listed, approximately 12% were seen once; the top ten hold about 29%. These data were also filed under a second study, of T cells expressing NK-cell markers. From that study: Researchers built TCR beta cDNA using 5'RACE template switching with UMIs. Seven of eight sequenced donors tested HCMV-seropositive; one tested seronegative. Sorting of alpha-beta TCR T cells alone was achieved in several experiments with an anti-gamma-delta TCR antibody. NKG2C+ dominant clonotype frequencies in six or seven donors were roughly 1.0-7.0% of CD8+ T cells.

This chain joins TRBV27 and TRBJ1-5; D is unclear. Material: CD8+ T cells sorted from PBMCs, obtained approximately 13 days after vaccination. The receptor was derived from a man aged 50-59 years who received an inactivated influenza vaccine. The CDR3 nucleotides are TGTGCCAGCAGTTTAGTGGGTTCCAATCAGCCCCAGCATTTT. Translated, it gives CASSLVGSNQPQHF.